This passage covers 20 T cell receptor beta chains from one sample sequenced in a study of blood T cell repertoires in COVID-19. The method was immunoSEQ multiplex PCR; TCRdb's version includes in-frame clones alone and lacks a portion of them. This sample has 450,000 or so clones; roughly nine tenths occur once, and the top ten carry roughly 1%. The specimen sequenced was peripheral blood. The receptor set was obtained from a man aged 18 to 29 with COVID-19, enrolled during active disease.

The table lists this clone with a count of one. The CDR3 sequence: CASSFPVNEQFF. In DNA form, the CDR3 reads TGTGCCAGCAGCTTCCCAGTGAATGAGCAGTTCTTC. V usage is TRBV11-2 and J usage is TRBJ2-1; D gene ambiguous. There are 12 residues in the CDR3. The V and J ends lost 3 bases and 7 bases respectively, with 7 bases between them. Per germline, CDR1 SGHAT and CDR2 FQNNGV.

Here the CDR3 reads CASSFGQGVGELFF. The DNA of the CDR3 is TGTGCCAGCAGCTTTGGCCAGGGCGTCGGGGAGCTGTTTTTT. This chain links TRBV5-5 with TRBJ2-2; D is possibly TRBD1 (5 bases). This CDR3 has 14 residues. Germline values: CDR1 SGHKS, CDR2 YYEKEE (reference sequence). V was pared by 2 bases and J by 7 bases, with 12 bases between.

There are a few counts of this clone. The chain links TRBV28 to TRBJ1-6; 8 bases fit TRBD1. CDR3 size: 15 residues. V lost 8 bases and J lost 11; bases outside the gene matches: 14. Germline CDR1 MDHEN, CDR2 SYDVKM. CDR3 sequence: CASASRGQGVPPLHF. In DNA form, the CDR3 reads TGTGCCAGCGCCTCTAGAGGACAGGGTGTTCCACCCCTCCACTTT.

The rearrangement joins TRBV7-8 to TRBJ2-7; 9 bases are shared with TRBD1. The length of the CDR3 is 14 residues. V lost 3 bases, J lost 5 bases, and 5 bases stayed unmatched. The germline gives CDR1 SGHVS, CDR2 FQNEAQ. Here the CDR3 reads CASSFGTGHNEQYF. The CDR3 region has the DNA TGTGCCAGCAGCTTTGGGACAGGGCATAACGAGCAGTACTTC. Filled out from reference TRBV7-8 and TRBJ2-7, the complete variable domain reads GAGVSQSPRYKVAKRGQDVALRCDPISGHVSLFWYQQALGQGPEFLTYFQNEAQLDKSGLPSDRFFAERPEGSVSTLKIQRTQQEDSAVYLCASSFGTGHNEQYFGPGTRLTVT.

The rearrangement links TRBV5-1 to TRBJ2-5; perhaps TRBD2 as D (5 bases). The CDR3 loop spans 15 amino acids. CDR1 and CDR2 from the germline V gene are SGHRS and YFSETQ. V lost 2 bases and J lost 2, with 13 bases in between. CDR3 region: CASSFEGSIQETQYF. The CDR3, as DNA: TGCGCCAGCAGCTTCGAGGGCAGCATTCAAGAGACCCAGTACTTC.

This rearrangement joins TRBV25-1 to TRBJ1-2, with TRBD1 matching 8 bases. V lost 9 bases and J lost 5; bases outside the gene matches: 2. This CDR3 is built from 11 residues. CDR1 and CDR2 from the germline V gene are MGHDK and SYGVNS. The DNA of the CDR3 is TGTGCCAGGGGACAGGCGTATGGCTACACCTTC. This gives the protein CARGQAYGYTF.

The chain is built from TRBV11-3 and TRBJ2-3; no reliable D call. The CDR3 runs 15 residues. The germline V gene encodes CDR1 SGHNT and CDR2 YENEEA. V was shortened by 4 bases and J by 1 base, with 12 bases between the two germline ends. This chain's CDR3 is CASSSPPTCTDTQYF. CDR3 sequence (DNA): TGTGCCAGCAGCTCCCCCCCCACTTGCACAGATACGCAGTATTTT.

The rearrangement joins TRBV24-1 to TRBJ2-1, with 12 positions matching TRBD2. Germline V lookup: CDR1 KGHDR, CDR2 SFDVKD. CDR3 length equals 16 residues. After removal of 4 bases from V and 12 bases from J, the junction contained 12 bases not matched to a gene. The CDR3 region is CATSEPTSGSVYGQFF. The CDR3 DNA follows: TGTGCCACCAGTGAACCGACTAGCGGGAGCGTGTATGGGCAGTTCTTC.

The rearrangement joins TRBV6-2 or TRBV6-3 to TRBJ2-7, with 13 nucleotides matching TRBD2. The CDR3 has 15 residues. Germline assignment: CDR1 MNHEY and CDR2 SVGEGT. Unmatched junction bases numbered 6, after V lost 2 bases and J lost 8 bases. The CDR3 nucleotides are TGTGCCAGCAGTTACGGTGGGACTAGCGGGGAGAAGCAGTACTTC. Translated: CASSYGGTSGEKQYF.

This clone was observed a handful of times. This rearrangement joins TRBV13 to TRBJ1-3; D not certain. The V and J ends lost 5 bases and 4 bases respectively, with 9 bases between them. Germline CDR1 reads PRHDT; CDR2 reads FYEKMQ (reference sequence). The CDR3 is made up of 13 amino acids. The CDR3 reads CASSDSLGNTIYF. The CDR3 DNA reads as TGTGCCAGCAGCGATAGTCTAGGAAACACCATATATTTT.

The chain joins TRBV5-1 to TRBJ2-2; 7 nucleotides line up with TRBD2. V lost 3 bases to trimming and J lost 3 bases; unmatched junction nucleotides: 8. The germline V gene encodes CDR1 SGHRS and CDR2 YFSETQ. The CDR3 sequence is 16 residues long. As DNA, the CDR3 is TGCGCCAGCAGCTGGCAGGGAGGGCCCGACACCGGGGAGCTGTTTTTT. Amino acids: CASSWQGGPDTGELFF.

This sequence joins TRBV10-3 and TRBJ1-3; D gene unclear. Trimming took off 2 bases at V and 0 bases at J, with 17 bases between the two ends. From germline, CDR1 is ENHRY and CDR2 SYGVKD. This CDR3 contains 18 residues. CDR3 in amino acids: CAISEPLDRQRSGNTIYF. Here the CDR3 DNA reads TGTGCCATCAGTGAGCCCCTCGATAGGCAGCGCTCTGGAAACACCATATATTTT.

The chain employs TRBV15 and TRBJ1-1; no definite D call. Trimming cost V 2 bases and J 0 bases, with 4 bases left between them. The V gene's germline CDR1 is LNHNV and CDR2 YYDKDF (reference sequence). The CDR3 is made up of 13 amino acids. In nucleotides, the CDR3 is TGTGCCACCAGCAGATCAATGAACACTGAAGCTTTCTTT. This codes for CATSRSMNTEAFF.

This clone was seen a single time. This chain's CDR3 is CASNRQGGYEQYF. In DNA, the CDR3 is TGTGCCAGCAACCGACAGGGGGGCTACGAGCAGTACTTC. The chain employs TRBV14 and TRBJ2-7, with 9 bases lining up with TRBD1. Germline CDR1 and CDR2: SGHDN and FVKESK. The CDR3 extends over 13 amino acids. The J segment lost 3 bases and the V segment lost 7 bases, leaving 4 bases of the junction unmatched.

The chain carries TRBV24-1 and TRBJ2-1; 8 bases map to TRBD2. The ends lost 3 bases at V and 3 bases at J; junction bases unmatched: 21. The CDR3 length is 21 residues. Germline V CDR1 and CDR2: KGHDR, SFDVKD. Written as DNA, the CDR3 is TGTGCCACCAGTGATCCCCTACTGCCAGCGGCGGGAGGTCCTTTCTACAATGAGCAGTTCTTC. It is translated as CATSDPLLPAAGGPFYNEQFF.

The V call is TRBV5-8, the J call TRBJ1-5; D remains unclear. V lost 1 base and J 6 bases, leaving 14 bases between the germline ends. This CDR3 contains 15 residues. From germline, CDR1 is SGHTS and CDR2 YDEGEE. Here the CDR3 DNA reads TGTGCCAGCAGCTTGTCCCCGGCGGGCCGTCAGCCCCAGCATTTT. Translating it yields CASSLSPAGRQPQHF.

The chain is built from TRBV4-1 and TRBJ1-1; 10 nucleotides align to TRBD1. The CDR3 has 15 amino acids. Trimming removed 3 bases from V and 5 bases from J; junction bases left unmatched: 6. Germline loops: CDR1 MGHRA, CDR2 YSYEKL. The CDR3 region is CASSHRGQGSTEAFF. The CDR3 DNA is TGCGCCAGCAGCCACCGGGGACAGGGGTCAACTGAAGCTTTCTTT.

This chain connects TRBV29-1 to TRBJ2-7, with a tentative D call TRBD2 (5 bases). From germline, CDR1 is SQVTM and CDR2 ANQGSEA. V was pared by 0 bases and J by 5 bases, with 17 bases between. This CDR3 region has 15 residues. The CDR3 spells CSVEEGYGGNNEQYF. The CDR3, as DNA: TGCAGCGTTGAAGAGGGATACGGAGGTAATAACGAGCAGTACTTC.

The V gene is TRBV4-2, the J gene TRBJ2-7; 7 nucleotides agree with TRBD1. Germline lookup yields CDR1 LGHNA and CDR2 YNFKEQ. With V trimmed by 3 bases and J by 5 bases, 4 bases remained unmatched. This CDR3 spans 13 amino acids. The CDR3 DNA is TGTGCCAGCAGCCAGACAGGGCGAAACGAGCAGTACTTC. Translating it yields CASSQTGRNEQYF.

The gene calls are TRBV10-3 and TRBJ1-5; D is unresolved. Trimming cost V 0 bases and J 4 bases, with 7 bases left between them. The CDR3 totals 14 residues. Looked up from germline, CDR1 is ENHRY and CDR2 is SYGVKD. The CDR3 DNA reads as TGTGCCATCAGTGAGTCGAGAGAGAATCAGCCCCAGCATTTT. Residues: CAISESRENQPQHF.